This T cell receptor (beta chain) was recovered during a study of T cell repertoires in cytomegalovirus infection. Overall study context: As its CMV epitopes, the study selected recently identified HLA-C-restricted and well-studied HLA-B-restricted targets.

Germline lookup yields CDR1 SGHNT and CDR2 YENEEA. The junction had 5 bases not matched to a gene; V was cut back by 5 bases and J by 5 bases. The CDR3 is made up of 15 amino acids. One entry per CDR3 protein, called by TCRdb with MiXCR from the reads. The sample carries approximately 1,000,000 distinct CDR3 sequences, around 29% recorded once. This clonotype was observed a handful of times. Its antigen is not identified. This chain connects TRBV11-3 to TRBJ2-2; TRBD1 matches at 10 bases. This specimen consisted of cultured CD8+ T cells from PBMCs, obtained from culture after CMV antigen stimulation. This clonotype was sampled from a human donor in good health (CMV status not recorded). Some clones in this sample may be carry-over from other donors' samples. In DNA, the CDR3 is TGTGCCAGCAGCATAGGGGGACAGGGGACCGGGGAGCTGTTTTTT. As protein: CASSIGGQGTGELFF.